These T cell receptor beta chains were read from a single sample in a study of T-cell memory formation after mild COVID-19. In TCRdb, the 5' RACE reads were re-called with MiXCR into one record per CDR3 protein. The sample comprises about 240,000 distinct CDR3 sequences, approximately 9% of which are singletons, and 20% to 25% rests with the top ten. The material sequenced was PBMCs or a T cell subset sorted from them (not recorded which). These receptors originate from a man between 18 and 29 years old who had mild COVID-19 (a few samples of this study predate the infection). Cell type and time point are not known. Both conserved end residues are part of each CDR3. D genes are given only for firm matches. Clone size is not always given. Where it is, it says once, few, many or a class for expanded clones.

>TRBV19|-|TRBJ1-3|-
TGTGCCAGTAGTATAGAACGGCGCCAGCCCATATATTTT
CASSIERRQPIYF
>TRBV12-3/TRBV12-4|TRBD1|TRBJ1-3|-
TGTGCCAGCAGTGGGACAGGGGACCGCTCTGGAAACACCATATATTTT
CASSGTGDRSGNTIYF
>TRBV3-1|TRBD1|TRBJ1-1|-
TGTGCCAGCAGCCAAGGATTTAGGGGGCAATGGGGAGCTTTCTTT
CASSQGFRGQWGAFF
>TRBV11-2|-|TRBJ2-5|many
TGTGCCAGCAGCCCAGGGCCTTCCCAGTACTTC
CASSPGPSQYF
>TRBV7-2|TRBD1|TRBJ2-3|many
TGTGCCAGCAGCCCCCACCGGGACAGGGGGCGAGATACGCAGTATTTT
CASSPHRDRGRDTQYF
>TRBV5-6|-|TRBJ2-3|few
TGTGCCAGCAGCCACAGCGGGCTCACAGATACGCAGTATTTT
CASSHSGLTDTQYF
>TRBV6-1|TRBD2|TRBJ2-3|few
TGTGCCAGCGTTAAGGGTAGCGGGGCCGACACAGATACGCAGTATTTT
CASVKGSGADTDTQYF
>TRBV18|-|TRBJ2-5|-
TGTGCCAGCTCACCACCTGCTAGCGTCCAAGAGACCCAGTACTTC
CASSPPASVQETQYF
>TRBV6-6|TRBD2|TRBJ2-1|-
TGTGCCAGCAGCTTCGGGGGGGCCTCCTACAATGAGCAGTTCTTC
CASSFGGASYNEQFF
>TRBV6-5|-|TRBJ2-2|few
TGTGCCAGCAGGGAAAGACAGGGAGGCAACACCGGGGAGCTGTTTTTT
CASRERQGGNTGELFF
>TRBV11-2|-|TRBJ1-1|-
TGTGCCAGCAGCTTAGGTACCCTTAGCACTGAAGCTTTCTTT
CASSLGTLSTEAFF
>TRBV7-2|-|TRBJ1-4|-
TGTGCCAGCAGCTTCGACGGCCAGGGTGAAAAACTGTTTTTT
CASSFDGQGEKLFF
>TRBV4-2|-|TRBJ1-6|-
TGTGCCAGCAGCCAAACCTACAGGGATCTTTCACCCCTCCACTTT
CASSQTYRDLSPLHF
>TRBV9|TRBD2|TRBJ2-6|-
TGTGCCAACAGCTCCCCTCGGGGGGGCGCTGGGGCCAACGTCCTGACTTTC
CANSSPRGGAGANVLTF
>TRBV5-1|-|TRBJ2-5|many
TGCGCCAGCAGCTGGAACCCGGGGGCTAAAGAGACCCAGTACTTC
CASSWNPGAKETQYF
>TRBV12-3/TRBV12-4|-|TRBJ1-1|many
TGTGCCAGCAGTTTACCGGGACAAGAAGCTTTCTTT
CASSLPGQEAFF
>TRBV29-1|-|TRBJ1-3|once
TGCAGCGCCCTCGGTCTTGGTGGAAACACCATATATTTT
CSALGLGGNTIYF
>TRBV4-1|-|TRBJ2-5|-
TGCGCCAGCAGCCAAGATCTGGGGGGAATGGAGACCCAGTACTTC
CASSQDLGGMETQYF
>TRBV20-1|TRBD1|TRBJ1-5|few
TGCAGTGCTAGAAGCGACAGGGAAATTTATAGCAATCAGCCCCAGCATTTT
CSARSDREIYSNQPQHF
>TRBV6-5|TRBD1|TRBJ2-5|few
TGTGCCAGCAGAACGACAGGGGGTACAGAGACCCAGTACTTC
CASRTTGGTETQYF
>TRBV7-9|-|TRBJ1-4|-
TGTGCCAGCCCCTCCTCGGCAGAAAATGAAAAACTGTTTTTT
CASPSSAENEKLFF
>TRBV7-6|TRBD1|TRBJ2-1|many
TGTGCCAGCAGCTTAGCCGGGACAGGGAAATCCAATGAGCAGTTCTTC
CASSLAGTGKSNEQFF
>TRBV18|-|TRBJ1-1|many
TGTGCCAGCAGCCCCGGACAGAACACTGAAGCTTTCTTT
CASSPGQNTEAFF
>TRBV7-2|-|TRBJ1-6|few
TGTGCCAGCAGCTCCCCGGGACAAATTTATAATTCACCCCTCCACTTT
CASSSPGQIYNSPLHF
>TRBV5-1|-|TRBJ2-7|-
TGCGCCAGCAGACAGATAGACAGAAGCTCCTACGAGCAGTACTTC
CASRQIDRSSYEQYF
>TRBV3-1|TRBD2|TRBJ2-7|few
TGTGCCAGCAGCCAAGAGACTAGCGGGGAGAGCTCCTACGAGCAGTACTTC
CASSQETSGESSYEQYF
>TRBV24-1|-|TRBJ2-3|-
TGTGCCACCAGTGATGGGACCGTTGCCGGCGCAGATACGCAGTATTTT
CATSDGTVAGADTQYF
>TRBV20-1|-|TRBJ2-3|many
TGCAGTGCTGCGTTAGTGAGTCCCCGCACAGATACGCAGTATTTT
CSAALVSPRTDTQYF
>TRBV7-2|-|TRBJ1-1|many
TGTGCCAGCAGCTTAGGGACGCTGCGCGTGAACACTGAAGCTTTCTTT
CASSLGTLRVNTEAFF
>TRBV10-3|-|TRBJ2-3|many
TGTGCCATCAGTGAGTCGAGGCGGGGCACAGATACGCAGTATTTT
CAISESRRGTDTQYF
>TRBV4-3|TRBD2|TRBJ2-5|many
TGCGCCAGCAGCCAAGTCCTCCCGGGACTAAGGGGAGAGACCCAGTACTTC
CASSQVLPGLRGETQYF
>TRBV28|TRBD1|TRBJ1-2|-
TGTGCCAGCAGTCGCCGGGGCAGGGGGCAGTTTGGCGACTATGGCTACACCTTC
CASSRRGRGQFGDYGYTF
>TRBV5-5|-|TRBJ2-1|-
TGTGCCAGCAGCTTGGAGGCAGACAACTACAATGAGCAGTTCTTC
CASSLEADNYNEQFF
>TRBV7-2|TRBD2|TRBJ2-1|few
TGTGCCAGCAGCTTAGGGTCTCCCGGGGGGGCCAATGAGCAGTTCTTC
CASSLGSPGGANEQFF
>TRBV5-1|-|TRBJ2-2|few
TGCGCCAGCAGCTTGGAACAGTATACCGGGGAGCTGTTTTTT
CASSLEQYTGELFF
>TRBV28|-|TRBJ1-4|-
TGTGCCACCAGCCGATCAGGCGAAAAACTGTTTTTT
CATSRSGEKLFF
>TRBV3-1|-|TRBJ2-5|-
TGTGCCAGCAGCCCCATTAGCCGCGGACTGGGAGAGACCCAGTACTTC
CASSPISRGLGETQYF
>TRBV4-3|-|TRBJ2-2|few
TGCGCCAGCAGCCAAGAGGAAAGCGGCACCGGGGAGCTGTTTTTT
CASSQEESGTGELFF
>TRBV7-3|-|TRBJ2-1|few
TGTGCCAGCAGCGCAAACCCCACTGTTACCTACAATGAGCAGTTCTTC
CASSANPTVTYNEQFF
>TRBV5-6|-|TRBJ2-5|few
TGTGCCAGCAGGCTTGGGTGGCAGGAGGAGACCCAGTACTTC
CASRLGWQEETQYF
>TRBV2|-|TRBJ2-1|-
TGTGCCAGCAGTGACGCAGCCCATTCCAATGAGCAGTTCTTC
CASSDAAHSNEQFF
>TRBV7-6|-|TRBJ2-3|-
TGTGCCAGCAGCTTAAGTTCAACGGTTGCCCCAGATACGCAGTATTTT
CASSLSSTVAPDTQYF
>TRBV12-3/TRBV12-4|-|TRBJ1-1|-
TGTGCCAGCACATTCGGGGGGGGATACACTGAAGCTTTCTTT
CASTFGGGYTEAFF
>TRBV3-1|-|TRBJ2-5|-
TGTGCCAGCAGCCAAGATTTGAGAACCCAGTACTTC
CASSQDLRTQYF